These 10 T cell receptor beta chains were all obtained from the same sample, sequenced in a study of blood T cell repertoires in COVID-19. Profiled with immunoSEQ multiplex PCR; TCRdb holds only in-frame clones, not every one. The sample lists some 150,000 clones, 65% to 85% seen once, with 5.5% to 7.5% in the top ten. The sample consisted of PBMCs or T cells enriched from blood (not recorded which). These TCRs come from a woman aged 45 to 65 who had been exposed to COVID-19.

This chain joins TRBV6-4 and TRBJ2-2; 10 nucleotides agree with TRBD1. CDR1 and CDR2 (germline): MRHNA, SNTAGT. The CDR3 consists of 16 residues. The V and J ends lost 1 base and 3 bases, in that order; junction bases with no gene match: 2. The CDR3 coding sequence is TGTGCCAGCAGTGACTTGGGGACAGGGGACACCGGGGAGCTGTTTTTT. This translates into CASSDLGTGDTGELFF.

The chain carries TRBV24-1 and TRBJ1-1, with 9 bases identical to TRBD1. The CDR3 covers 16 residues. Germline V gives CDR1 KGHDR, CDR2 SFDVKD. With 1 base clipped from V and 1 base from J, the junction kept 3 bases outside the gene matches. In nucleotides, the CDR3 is TGTGCCACCAGTGATTTCATGGGACAGGGGAACACTGAAGCTTTCTTT. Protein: CATSDFMGQGNTEAFF.

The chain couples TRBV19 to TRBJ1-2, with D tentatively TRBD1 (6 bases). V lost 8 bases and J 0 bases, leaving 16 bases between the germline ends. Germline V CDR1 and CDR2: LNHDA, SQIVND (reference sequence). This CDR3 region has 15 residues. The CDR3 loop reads CASYFQGLPNYGYTF. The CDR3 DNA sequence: TGTGCCAGTTATTTCCAGGGGCTTCCTAACTATGGCTACACCTTC.

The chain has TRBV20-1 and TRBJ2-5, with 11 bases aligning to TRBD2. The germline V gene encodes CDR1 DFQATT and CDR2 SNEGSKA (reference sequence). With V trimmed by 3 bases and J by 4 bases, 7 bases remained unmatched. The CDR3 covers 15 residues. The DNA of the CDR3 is TGCAGTGCTAGTGCTAGCGGGGGGCCCGGAGAGACCCAGTACTTC. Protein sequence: CSASASGGPGETQYF.

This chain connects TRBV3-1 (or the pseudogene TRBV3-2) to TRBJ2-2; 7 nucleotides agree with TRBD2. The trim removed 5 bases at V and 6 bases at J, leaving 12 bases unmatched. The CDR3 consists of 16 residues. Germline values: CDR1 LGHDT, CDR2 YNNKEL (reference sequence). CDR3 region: CASSLSRGRASGELFF. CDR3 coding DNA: TGTGCCAGCAGCTTAAGCCGGGGGAGGGCCTCCGGGGAGCTGTTTTTT.

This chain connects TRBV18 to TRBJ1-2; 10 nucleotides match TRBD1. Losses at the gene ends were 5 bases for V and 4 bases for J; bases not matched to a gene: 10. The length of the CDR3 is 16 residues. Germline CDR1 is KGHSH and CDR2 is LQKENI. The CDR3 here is CASSGTGDSGAYGYTF. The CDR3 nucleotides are TGTGCCAGCTCAGGGACAGGGGACTCCGGAGCCTATGGCTACACCTTC.

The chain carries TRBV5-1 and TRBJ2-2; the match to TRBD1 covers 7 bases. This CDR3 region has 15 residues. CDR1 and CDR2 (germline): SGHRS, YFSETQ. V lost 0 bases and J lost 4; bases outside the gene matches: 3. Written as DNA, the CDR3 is TGCGCCAGCAGCTTGGGGGACAGAGTCACCGGGGAGCTGTTTTTT. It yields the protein CASSLGDRVTGELFF.

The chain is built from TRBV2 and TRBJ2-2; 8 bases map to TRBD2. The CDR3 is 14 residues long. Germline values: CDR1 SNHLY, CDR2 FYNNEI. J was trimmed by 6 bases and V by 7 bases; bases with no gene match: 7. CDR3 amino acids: CASKKRGPPGELFF. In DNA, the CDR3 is TGTGCCAGCAAAAAGCGGGGGCCCCCCGGGGAGCTGTTTTTT.

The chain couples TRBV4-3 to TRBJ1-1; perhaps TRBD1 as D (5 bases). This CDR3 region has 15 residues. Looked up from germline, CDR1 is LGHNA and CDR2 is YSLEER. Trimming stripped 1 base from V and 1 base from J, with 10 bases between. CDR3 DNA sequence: TGCGCCAGCAGCCAAGCTCTCAGGGAGAACACTGAAGCTTTCTTT. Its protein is CASSQALRENTEAFF.

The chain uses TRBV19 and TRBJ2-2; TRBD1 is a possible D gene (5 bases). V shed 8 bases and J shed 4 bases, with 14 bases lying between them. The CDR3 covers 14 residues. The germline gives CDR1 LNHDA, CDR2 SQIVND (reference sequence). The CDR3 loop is CASLQGRLTGELFF. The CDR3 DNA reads TGTGCCAGTCTGCAGGGAAGGCTCACCGGGGAGCTGTTTTTT.